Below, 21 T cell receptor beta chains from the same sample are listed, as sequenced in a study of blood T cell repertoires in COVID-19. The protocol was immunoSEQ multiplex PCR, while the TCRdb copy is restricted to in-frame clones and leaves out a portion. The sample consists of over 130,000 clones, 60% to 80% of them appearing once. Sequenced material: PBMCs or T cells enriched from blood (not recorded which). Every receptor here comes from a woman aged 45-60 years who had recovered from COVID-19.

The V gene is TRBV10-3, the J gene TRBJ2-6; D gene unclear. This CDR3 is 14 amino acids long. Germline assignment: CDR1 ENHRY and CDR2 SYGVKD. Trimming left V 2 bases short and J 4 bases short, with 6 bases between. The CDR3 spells CAISEVSGANVLTF. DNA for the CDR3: TGTGCCATCAGTGAGGTCTCCGGGGCCAACGTCCTGACTTTC.

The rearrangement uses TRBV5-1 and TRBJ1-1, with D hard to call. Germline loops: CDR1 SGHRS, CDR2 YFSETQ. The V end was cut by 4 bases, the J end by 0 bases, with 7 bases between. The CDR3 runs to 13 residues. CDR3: CASSPPLNTEAFF. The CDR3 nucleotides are TGCGCCAGCAGCCCCCCGTTGAACACTGAAGCTTTCTTT.

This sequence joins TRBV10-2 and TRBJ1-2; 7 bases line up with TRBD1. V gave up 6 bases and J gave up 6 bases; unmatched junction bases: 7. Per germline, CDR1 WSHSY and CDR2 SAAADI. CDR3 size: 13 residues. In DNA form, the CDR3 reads TGCGCCAGCAGCGAACAGGGGTACCATGGCTACACCTTC. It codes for CASSEQGYHGYTF.

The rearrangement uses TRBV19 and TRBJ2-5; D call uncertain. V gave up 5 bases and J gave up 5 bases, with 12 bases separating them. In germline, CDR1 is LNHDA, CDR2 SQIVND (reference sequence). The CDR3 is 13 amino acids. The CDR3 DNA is TGTGCCAGTAGTGCGGCTGCCCGGGAGACCCAGTACTTC. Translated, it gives CASSAAARETQYF. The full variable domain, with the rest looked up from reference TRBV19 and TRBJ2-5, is DGGITQSPKYLFRKEGQNVTLSCEQNLNHDAMYWYRQDPGQGLRLIYYSQIVNDFQKGDIAEGYSVSREKKESFPLTVTSAQKNPTAFYLCASSAAARETQYFGPGTRLLVL.

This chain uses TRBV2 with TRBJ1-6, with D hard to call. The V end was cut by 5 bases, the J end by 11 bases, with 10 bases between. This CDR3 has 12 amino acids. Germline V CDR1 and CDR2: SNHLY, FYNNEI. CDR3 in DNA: TGTGCCAGCAGTCCCGACCGGGCACCCCTCCACTTT. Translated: CASSPDRAPLHF.

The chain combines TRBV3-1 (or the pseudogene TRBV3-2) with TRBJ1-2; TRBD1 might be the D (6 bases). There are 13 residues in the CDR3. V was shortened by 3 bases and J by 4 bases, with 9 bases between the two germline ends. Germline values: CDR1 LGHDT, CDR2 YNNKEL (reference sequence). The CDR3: CASSQGTSYGYTF. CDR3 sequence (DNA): TGTGCCAGCAGCCAGGGGACATCCTATGGCTACACCTTC.

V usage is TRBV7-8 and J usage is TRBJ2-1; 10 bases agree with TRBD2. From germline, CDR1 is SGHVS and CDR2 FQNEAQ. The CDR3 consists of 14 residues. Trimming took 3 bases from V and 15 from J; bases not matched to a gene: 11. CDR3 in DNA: TGTGCCAGCAGCTTTGACTGGACTAGCGGTCGGCTGTTCTTC. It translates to CASSFDWTSGRLFF.

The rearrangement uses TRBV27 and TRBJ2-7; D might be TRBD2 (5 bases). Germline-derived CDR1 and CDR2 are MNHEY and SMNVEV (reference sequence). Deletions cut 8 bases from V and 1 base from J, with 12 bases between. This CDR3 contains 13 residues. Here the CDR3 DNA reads TGTGCCAGCGGACTCCGTTATTCCTACGAGCAGTACTTC. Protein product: CASGLRYSYEQYF.

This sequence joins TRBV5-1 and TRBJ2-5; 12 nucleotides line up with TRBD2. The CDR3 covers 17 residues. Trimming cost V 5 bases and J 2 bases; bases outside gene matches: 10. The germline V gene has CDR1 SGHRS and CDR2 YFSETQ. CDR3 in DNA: TGCGCCAGCAGTTTTGGTGTCCTAGCGGGGGGGCAAGAGACCCAGTACTTC. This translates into CASSFGVLAGGQETQYF.

The chain's CDR3 is CASHSGGGLDTQYF. The CDR3 nucleotides are TGCGCCAGCCATAGCGGGGGGGGTCTAGATACGCAGTATTTT. The chain joins TRBV5-1 to TRBJ2-3; 11 positions match TRBD2. Germline V CDR1 and CDR2: SGHRS, YFSETQ. The CDR3 covers 14 residues. With V trimmed by 7 bases and J by 5 bases, 6 bases remained unmatched.

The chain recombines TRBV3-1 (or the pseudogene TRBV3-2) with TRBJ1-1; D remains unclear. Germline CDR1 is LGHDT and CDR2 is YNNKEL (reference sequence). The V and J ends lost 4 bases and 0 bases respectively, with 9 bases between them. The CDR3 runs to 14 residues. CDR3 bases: TGTGCCAGCAGCCGTACGGGAATGAACACTGAAGCTTTCTTT. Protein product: CASSRTGMNTEAFF.

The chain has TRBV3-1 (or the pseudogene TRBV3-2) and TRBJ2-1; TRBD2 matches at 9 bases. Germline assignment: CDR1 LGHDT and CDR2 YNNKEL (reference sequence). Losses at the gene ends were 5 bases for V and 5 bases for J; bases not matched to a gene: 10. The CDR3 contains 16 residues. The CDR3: CASSKSGRPLNNEQFF. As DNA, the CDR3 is TGTGCCAGCAGCAAAAGCGGGAGGCCCCTTAACAATGAGCAGTTCTTC.

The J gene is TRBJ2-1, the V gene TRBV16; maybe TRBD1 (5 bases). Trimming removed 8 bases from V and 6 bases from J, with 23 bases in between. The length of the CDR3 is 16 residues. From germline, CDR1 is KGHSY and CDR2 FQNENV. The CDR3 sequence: CASPQGAKGVFNEQFF. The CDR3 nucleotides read TGTGCCAGCCCCCAAGGGGCAAAAGGGGTATTCAATGAGCAGTTCTTC. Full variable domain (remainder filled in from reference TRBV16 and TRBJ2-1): GEEVAQTPKHLVRGEGQKAKLYCAPIKGHSYVFWYQQVLKNEFKFLISFQNENVFDETGMPKERFSAKCLPNSPCSLEIQATKLEDSAVYFCASPQGAKGVFNEQFFGPGTRLTVL.

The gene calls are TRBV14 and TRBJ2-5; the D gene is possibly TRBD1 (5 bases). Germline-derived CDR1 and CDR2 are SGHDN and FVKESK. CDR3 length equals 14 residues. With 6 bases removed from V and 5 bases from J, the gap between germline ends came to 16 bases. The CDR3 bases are TGTGCCAGCAGTCGCATAGTTCCAGGGGAGACCCAGTACTTC. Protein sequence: CASSRIVPGETQYF.

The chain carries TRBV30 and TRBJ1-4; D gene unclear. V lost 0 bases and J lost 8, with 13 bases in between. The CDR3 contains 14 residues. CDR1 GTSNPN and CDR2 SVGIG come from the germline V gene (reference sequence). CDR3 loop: CAWSVRQKEEKLFF. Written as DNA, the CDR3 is TGTGCCTGGAGTGTACGACAAAAAGAAGAAAAACTGTTTTTT.

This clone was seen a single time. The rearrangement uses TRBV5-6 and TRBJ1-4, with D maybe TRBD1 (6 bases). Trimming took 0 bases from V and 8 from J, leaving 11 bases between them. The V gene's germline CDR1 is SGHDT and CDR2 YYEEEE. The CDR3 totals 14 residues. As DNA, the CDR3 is TGTGCCAGCAGCTTGGGGGGGCGCCGAGAAAAACTGTTTTTT. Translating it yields CASSLGGRREKLFF.

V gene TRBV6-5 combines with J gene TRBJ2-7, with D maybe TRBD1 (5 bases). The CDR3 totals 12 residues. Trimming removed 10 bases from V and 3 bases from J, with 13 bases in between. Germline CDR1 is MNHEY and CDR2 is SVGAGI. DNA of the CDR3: TGTGCCACGGCAACAGGTAGCTACGAGCAGTACTTC. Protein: CATATGSYEQYF.

The CDR3 coding sequence is TGTGCCAGCAGCTTAAGACAGGGGGGTGGCACTGAAGCTTTCTTT. It codes for CASSLRQGGGTEAFF. The chain joins TRBV7-9 to TRBJ1-1; 9 nucleotides agree with TRBD1. V lost 2 bases and J lost 4; bases outside the gene matches: 5. Germline V gives CDR1 SEHNR, CDR2 FQNEAQ (reference sequence). The CDR3 runs to 15 residues.

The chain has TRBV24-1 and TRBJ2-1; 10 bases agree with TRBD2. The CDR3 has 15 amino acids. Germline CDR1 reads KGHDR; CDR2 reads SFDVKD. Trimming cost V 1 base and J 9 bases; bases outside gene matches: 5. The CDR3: CATSDLAGGIAEQFF. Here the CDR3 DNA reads TGTGCCACCAGTGATTTAGCGGGGGGGATCGCTGAGCAGTTCTTC.

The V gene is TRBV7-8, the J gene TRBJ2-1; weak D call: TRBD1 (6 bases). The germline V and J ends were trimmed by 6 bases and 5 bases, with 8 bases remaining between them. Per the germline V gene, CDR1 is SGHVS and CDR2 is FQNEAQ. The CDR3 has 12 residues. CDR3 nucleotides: TGTGCCAGCAGATACAGGGACAATGAGCAGTTCTTC. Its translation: CASRYRDNEQFF.

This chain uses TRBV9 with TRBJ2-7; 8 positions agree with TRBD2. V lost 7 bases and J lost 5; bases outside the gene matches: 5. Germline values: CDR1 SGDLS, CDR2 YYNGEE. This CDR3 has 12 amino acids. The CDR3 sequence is CASGSGGDEQYF. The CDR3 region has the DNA TGTGCCAGCGGTTCCGGGGGGGACGAGCAGTACTTC.